This T cell receptor beta chain was identified during a study of human T cells and chemical hapten exposure. Study details: All patients underwent weekly scalp dosing with diphenylcyclopropenone for the full roughly 25-week study.

This clonotype was seen a handful of times. Antigen unknown. Methods used by the authors: Counting gave a median of around 96,000 TCRs per sample, with values ranging from about 23,224 to 690,600. TCRdb re-called the RACE reads through MiXCR, storing one row per CDR3 protein. The V and J calls were determined by TCRdb, not by the authors. The sample holds roughly 74,000 distinct CDR3 sequences; approximately 35% are singletons and the top ten take roughly 10%. Trimming left V 6 bases short and J 0 bases short, with 15 bases between. The germline V gene has CDR1 DFQATT and CDR2 SNEGSKA (reference sequence). CDR3 length equals 16 residues. Study results and caveats: Alopecia affecting every donor means their immune response may not match healthy people's.

Time point indicated: patch test 1, 2 weeks after DPC sensitization. Described treatment: therapeutic diphenylcyclopropenone sensitization with weekly scalp DPC. Donation of samples came from alopecia patients who were 18 to 70 years old and suitable for DPC. The chain combines TRBV20-1 with TRBJ2-6, with D perhaps assigned TRBD1 or TRBD2 (5 bases each). The sequence was collected from a man aged 35 to 55 with alopecia areata. Some clones in this sample may be carry-over from other donors' samples. The specimen was whole blood, collected in connection with sensitization to the hapten diphenylcyclopropenone (DPC). In nucleotides, the CDR3 is TGCAGTGCGCCGGGACGGGAAAACTCTGGGGCCAACGTCCTGACTTTC. It yields the protein CSAPGRENSGANVLTF.